This TCR beta chain was obtained from a study of T cells in Graves' hyperthyroidism and ophthalmopathy. Germline V gene data show CDR1 as LGHDT and CDR2 as YNNKEL (reference sequence). Trimming cost V 3 bases and J 4 bases; bases outside gene matches: 12. The CDR3 consists of 18 residues. Amplified TCR beta CDR3 regions derived from RNA transcripts. Using the HTBI primer set, a first-round RT-PCR was run on the TCR CDR3. TCRdb analysed the multiplex PCR reads with MiXCR anew, one entry per CDR3 protein. The table includes 300,000 to 350,000 distinct CDR3 sequences, around 18% detected once. This chain connects TRBV3-1 to TRBJ2-6; 7 bases line up with TRBD1. The specimen was blood. The clonotype originates from a woman aged 40 to 50 with Graves' ophthalmopathy. DNA for the CDR3: TGTGCCAGCAGCCAGGTACCGCGACAGGGCACCGGGGCCAACGTCCTGACTTTC. It specifies CASSQVPRQGTGANVLTF.